These T cell receptor beta chains were read from a single sample in a study of cytomegalovirus exposure and HLA in healthy donors. Assay used: immunoSEQ multiplex PCR; TCRdb lists only in-frame clones, some missing. The table lists fewer than 200,000 clones, roughly four fifths of them singletons. The sequenced sample consisted of PBMCs. The receptors originated from a girl aged 2-10 years in good health and CMV-seropositive. Each CDR3 is given without its conserved first and last residue.

>TRBV10-2
ASTTGAYQPQH
>TRBV19
ASSFLAGGSQETQY
>TRBV15
ATSGLNRGQGETQY
>TRBV6-1
ASSPITGAIAF
>TRBV11-2
ASSLVGIKGYNEQF
>TRBV30
AWSQGEQY
>TRBV5-1
ASSFQTAGTGELF
>TRBV2
ASSETTGGPQH
>TRBV5-1
ASSLELAGGTDTQY
>TRBV30
AWSVFRDRATDTQY
>TRBV27
ASSLTYTDTQY
>TRBV2
ASSARLGIYEQY
>TRBV30
AWKQEEPLRGNTIY
>TRBV4-1
ASSQQGMAAGANVLT
>TRBV7-9
ASSLSASSYEQY
>TRBV18
ASSPPSNDEETQY
>TRBV29-1
SVEDRDQKGSPLH
>TRBV30
ALQRAGNTIY
>TRBV5-5
ASSLGPTAINEKLF
>TRBV29-1
SVGVLGDRSYEQY
>TRBV6-5
ATREGLANEKLF
>TRBV19
ASSLNQETQY
>TRBV7-2
ASSLVQGSGNTIY
>TRBV2
ASSDRGLVNTEAF
>TRBV7-3
ASSAPDIFPYEQY
>TRBV28
ASTPGGRDEQF
>TRBV6-1
ASSEGQGRYTEAF
>TRBV30
AWSAKDRAHEQF
>TRBV20-1
SARTDTEAF
>TRBV5-6
ASSLVVTSGRANEQY
>TRBV11-3
ASSFDRDYRISGANVLT
>TRBV4-1
ASSLTISTDTQY
>TRBV29-1
SARVGEGEAF
>TRBV30
AWSEGGFEF
>TRBV14
ASSQGEESGAEQY
>TRBV5-1
ASSLLRVTIQETQY